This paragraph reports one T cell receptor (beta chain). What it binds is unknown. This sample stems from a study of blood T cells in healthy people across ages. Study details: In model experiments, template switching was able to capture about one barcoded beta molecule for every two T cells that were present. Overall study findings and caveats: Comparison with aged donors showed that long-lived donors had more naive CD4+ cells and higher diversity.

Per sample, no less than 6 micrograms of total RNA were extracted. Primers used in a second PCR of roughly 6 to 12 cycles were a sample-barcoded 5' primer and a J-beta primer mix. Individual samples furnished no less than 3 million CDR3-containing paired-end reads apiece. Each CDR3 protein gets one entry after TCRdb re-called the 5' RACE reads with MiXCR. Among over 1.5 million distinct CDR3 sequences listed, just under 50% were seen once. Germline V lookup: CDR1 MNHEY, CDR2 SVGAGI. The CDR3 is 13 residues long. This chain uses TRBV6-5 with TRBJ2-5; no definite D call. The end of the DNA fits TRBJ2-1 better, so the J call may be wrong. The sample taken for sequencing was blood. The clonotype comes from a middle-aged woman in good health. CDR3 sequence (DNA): TGTGCCAGCAGTGGATATTACCAAGAGACCCAGTTCTTC. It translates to CASSGYYQETQFF.